This passage covers 28 T cell receptor beta chains from one sample sequenced in a study of siplizumab effects on memory and regulatory T cells. Assay: immunoSEQ multiplex PCR; the TCRdb copy retains only in-frame clones and omits some. The sample lists more than 85,000 clones, about nine tenths occurring once. The source material was CD4+ T cells sorted from blood. The receptors here all came from a human donor in good health.

CDR3 sequence (DNA): TGTGCCAGTAGTATAGACTGGGCAGAGAGAACCGGGGAGCTGTTTTTT. Amino acid sequence: CASSIDWAERTGELFF. V is TRBV19 and J is TRBJ2-2; no definite D call. V lost 0 bases and J lost 5, with 13 bases in between. CDR1 LNHDA and CDR2 SQIVND come from the germline V gene (reference sequence). CDR3 size: 16 residues.

The chain recombines TRBV6-1 with TRBJ1-2; the match to TRBD1 covers 9 bases. The CDR3 has 15 residues. Germline V gives CDR1 MNHNS, CDR2 SASEGT. The V segment lost 2 bases and the J segment 7 bases; nucleotides outside the gene matches: 8. CDR3 protein: CASSEILTGGFGYTF. The CDR3 DNA reads as TGTGCCAGCAGTGAAATATTGACAGGGGGATTTGGCTACACCTTC.

The chain is built from TRBV28 and TRBJ1-2; D is unresolved. The CDR3 loop spans 14 amino acids. Between the trimmed V and J ends, which lost 8 bases and 0 bases, there was a span of 13 bases. Per the germline V gene, CDR1 is MDHEN and CDR2 is SYDVKM. CDR3 DNA sequence: TGTGCCAGCCTCACCGGTGGTGCTAACTATGGCTACACCTTC. The encoded protein is CASLTGGANYGYTF.

CDR3 sequence: CASTGTGPYEQYF. The CDR3 DNA sequence: TGTGCCAGCACCGGGACAGGGCCCTACGAGCAGTACTTC. This chain joins TRBV28 and TRBJ2-7; TRBD1 agrees at 9 bases. CDR3 length: 13 amino acids. Germline CDR1 and CDR2: MDHEN and SYDVKM. With 7 bases clipped from V and 2 bases from J, the junction kept 3 bases outside the gene matches.

This chain links TRBV7-6 with TRBJ2-5; tentatively, D is TRBD2 (5 bases). In germline, CDR1 is SGHVS, CDR2 FNYEAQ. The CDR3 has 14 residues. Trimming shortened V by 3 bases and J by 4 bases, and 12 bases separated the two germline ends. This chain's CDR3 is CASSFEGLGETQYF. DNA of the CDR3: TGTGCCAGCAGCTTCGAGGGTCTGGGAGAGACCCAGTACTTC. Looking up the rest from reference TRBV7-6 and TRBJ2-5 gives the full variable domain: GAGVSQSPRYKVTKRGQDVALRCDPISGHVSLYWYRQALGQGPEFLTYFNYEAQQDKSGLPNDRFSAERPEGSISTLTIQRTEQRDSAMYRCASSFEGLGETQYFGPGTRLLVL.

The chain joins TRBV6-1 to TRBJ2-7; the D is unclear. The CDR3 has 13 amino acids. Looked up from germline, CDR1 is MNHNS and CDR2 is SASEGT. The V gene lost 3 bases and the J gene lost 3 bases, with 9 bases spanning the gap. In DNA, the CDR3 is TGTGCCAGCAGTGAGTACAGCGACTACGAGCAGTACTTC. Protein sequence: CASSEYSDYEQYF.

This clone was seen a handful of times. This chain connects TRBV5-6 to TRBJ2-7; D is perhaps TRBD1 (5 bases). CDR1 and CDR2 (germline): SGHDT, YYEEEE. The CDR3 extends over 14 amino acids. V dropped 4 bases and J dropped 2 bases, with 13 bases sitting between them. The CDR3 reads CASSVKGNPYEQYF. The CDR3 region has the DNA TGTGCCAGCAGCGTAAAGGGGAACCCCTACGAGCAGTACTTC.

This rearrangement joins TRBV4-2 to TRBJ2-2; 9 positions agree with TRBD2. The trim removed 4 bases at V and 4 bases at J, leaving 7 bases unmatched. The germline gives CDR1 LGHNA, CDR2 YNFKEQ. CDR3 size: 16 residues. The CDR3 sequence is CASSPVAGETTGELFF. The DNA for the CDR3 is TGTGCCAGCAGCCCAGTAGCGGGAGAGACCACCGGGGAGCTGTTTTTT.

The chain has TRBV5-5 and TRBJ1-1; possibly TRBD1 for D (5 bases). The CDR3 loop spans 14 amino acids. Between the trimmed V and J ends, which lost 4 bases and 6 bases, there was a span of 16 bases. CDR1 is SGHKS and CDR2 is YYEKEE in the germline V gene (reference sequence). This CDR3 is CASSRTGPSAEAFF. The CDR3 DNA sequence: TGTGCCAGCAGCCGGACGGGGCCTAGCGCTGAAGCTTTCTTT.

The V call is TRBV11-2, the J call TRBJ2-3; D tentatively reads TRBD1 or TRBD2 (5 bases each). V lost 5 bases, J lost 0 bases, and 12 bases lay in between. The CDR3 spans 15 residues. The V gene's germline CDR1 is SGHAT and CDR2 FQNNGV. The CDR3 nucleotides read TGTGCCAGCAGCATACGGGGACCTAGCACAGATACGCAGTATTTT. Translating gives CASSIRGPSTDTQYF.

The V gene is TRBV15, the J gene TRBJ2-3, with 7 bases aligning to TRBD1. The germline gives CDR1 LNHNV, CDR2 YYDKDF (reference sequence). This CDR3 spans 15 amino acids. V lost 1 base, J lost 6 bases, and 7 bases stayed unmatched. CDR3 residues: CATSRGTQGTDTQYF. CDR3 DNA sequence: TGTGCCACCAGCAGAGGAACACAGGGGACGGATACGCAGTATTTT.

V usage is TRBV7-9 and J usage is TRBJ2-7, with TRBD1 matching over 7 bases. The junction had 12 bases not matched to a gene; V was cut back by 3 bases and J by 1 base. CDR1 and CDR2 from the germline V gene are SEHNR and FQNEAQ (reference sequence). This CDR3 region has 17 residues. CDR3 residues: CASSFKTGTASSYEQYF. CDR3 nucleotide sequence: TGTGCCAGCAGCTTTAAGACCGGGACAGCCTCTTCCTACGAGCAGTACTTC.

The gene calls are TRBV7-2 and TRBJ2-1; no clear D gene. The germline V gene encodes CDR1 SGHTA and CDR2 FQGNSA. The CDR3 extends over 15 amino acids. The V end lost 3 bases, the J end lost 5 bases, and 14 bases lay between the germline ends. CDR3 sequence reads: CASSLTYLSNNEQFF. As DNA, the CDR3 is TGTGCCAGCAGCTTGACTTATCTAAGCAACAATGAGCAGTTCTTC.

This clone was seen once. The CDR3 spells CASSLRQGASGIQYF. In DNA, the CDR3 is TGTGCCAGCAGCTTACGACAGGGGGCCTCGGGCATTCAGTACTTC. V usage is TRBV7-2 and J usage is TRBJ2-4; 10 nucleotides match TRBD1. V trimming: 2 bases; J trimming: 9 bases; junction bases outside the gene matches: 7. CDR1 is SGHTA, CDR2 FQGNSA, per germline. The CDR3 is made up of 15 amino acids.

The chain employs TRBV9 and TRBJ1-4; D unresolved. Germline V lookup: CDR1 SGDLS, CDR2 YYNGEE. V was cut by 4 bases and J by 2 bases, with 9 bases left in between. This CDR3 contains 14 residues. The CDR3 DNA follows: TGTGCCAGCAGCCTGACGGGGACTAATGAAAAACTGTTTTTT. Translated, it gives CASSLTGTNEKLFF.

The J gene is TRBJ2-5, the V gene TRBV30, with TRBD2 identical over 7 bases. From germline, CDR1 is GTSNPN and CDR2 SVGIG (reference sequence). This CDR3 comprises 14 residues. The junction had 6 bases not matched to a gene; V was cut back by 1 base and J by 4 bases. CDR3 amino acids: CAWSARGSGETQYF. The CDR3 nucleotides read TGTGCCTGGAGTGCGCGGGGGAGCGGAGAGACCCAGTACTTC. Filled out from reference TRBV30 and TRBJ2-5, the complete variable domain reads SQTIHQWPATLVQPVGSPLSLECTVEGTSNPNLYWYRQAAGRGLQLLFYSVGIGQISSEVPQNLSASRPQDRQFILSSKKLLLSDSGFYLCAWSARGSGETQYFGPGTRLLVL.

The rearrangement uses TRBV28 and TRBJ2-1, with D possibly TRBD1 on 6 matching bases. V lost 5 bases and J lost 9, with 14 bases in between. This CDR3 is 13 amino acids long. CDR1 and CDR2 (germline): MDHEN, SYDVKM. Here the CDR3 reads CASSRPQGTEQFF. CDR3 DNA: TGTGCCAGCAGTCGGCCCCAGGGGACTGAGCAGTTCTTC.

The table lists this clone with a few counts. J is TRBJ1-5 and V is TRBV7-6; TRBD1 matches at 7 bases. Losses at the gene ends were 0 bases for V and 0 bases for J; bases not matched to a gene: 8. In germline, CDR1 is SGHVS, CDR2 FNYEAQ. The CDR3 totals 18 residues. CDR3 sequence reads: CASSLAGGTESSNQPQHF. DNA for the CDR3: TGTGCCAGCAGCTTAGCGGGTGGGACAGAATCTAGCAATCAGCCCCAGCATTTT.

This chain joins TRBV27 and TRBJ1-2; TRBD1 might be the D (5 bases). Trimming removed 6 bases from V and 4 bases from J, with 12 bases in between. Per germline, CDR1 MNHEY and CDR2 SMNVEV (reference sequence). This CDR3 contains 13 residues. The CDR3 sequence is CASSQRDGYGYTF. The CDR3 nucleotides read TGTGCCAGCAGCCAAAGGGACGGCTATGGCTACACCTTC.

The chain couples TRBV7-3 to TRBJ1-2, with unresolved D. V lost 2 bases and J lost 1, with 8 bases in between. The length of the CDR3 is 14 residues. Per germline, CDR1 SGHTA and CDR2 FQGTGA. CDR3 nucleotide sequence: TGTGCCAGCAGCTTAGTAAGGGATAACTATGGCTACACCTTC. Its translation is CASSLVRDNYGYTF.

The chain carries TRBV5-1 and TRBJ1-5; D is uncertain. Germline CDR1 reads SGHRS; CDR2 reads YFSETQ. The CDR3 is 13 residues long. V lost 0 bases and J lost 5, with 6 bases in between. The CDR3 loop reads CASSLDGYQPQHF. The CDR3 nucleotides read TGCGCCAGCAGCTTGGACGGGTATCAGCCCCAGCATTTT.

The sample holds one count of this clone. The rearrangement uses TRBV7-9 and TRBJ2-7, with D tentatively TRBD1 (6 bases). V was cut by 1 base and J by 2 bases, with 18 bases left in between. Germline V lookup: CDR1 SEHNR, CDR2 FQNEAQ (reference sequence). CDR3 length: 17 residues. Here the CDR3 DNA reads TGTGCCAGCAGCTTAGGAGGACAGACCTCACCGACCTACGAGCAGTACTTC. This sequence encodes CASSLGGQTSPTYEQYF.

The rearrangement uses TRBV15 and TRBJ2-1; D could derive from TRBD1 or TRBD2 (5 bases each). The CDR3 consists of 18 residues. Trimming removed 0 bases from V and 0 bases from J, with 15 bases in between. Germline assignment: CDR1 LNHNV and CDR2 YYDKDF (reference sequence). In nucleotides, the CDR3 is TGTGCCACCAGCAGAGATTTTGGGGGTGGTAGCTCCTACAATGAGCAGTTCTTC. Residues: CATSRDFGGGSSYNEQFF.

As DNA, the CDR3 is TGTGCCAGCAGTTACAGGCAGGGTTCTGTCGAGCAGTACTTC. Its protein is CASSYRQGSVEQYF. The chain couples TRBV6-5 to TRBJ2-7; possible D gene TRBD1, 5 bases. Germline loops: CDR1 MNHEY, CDR2 SVGAGI. V was clipped by 2 bases and J by 6 bases, with 14 bases between them. The CDR3 is made up of 14 amino acids.

The V and J genes are TRBV27 and TRBJ2-1; TRBD2 might be the D (6 bases). The V end lost 6 bases, the J end lost 0 bases, and 18 bases lay between the germline ends. The CDR3 is 17 residues long. Looked up from germline, CDR1 is MNHEY and CDR2 is SMNVEV (reference sequence). The CDR3 spells CASRNYPLANSYNEQFF. In DNA, the CDR3 is TGTGCCAGCAGAAACTATCCTCTAGCGAACTCCTACAATGAGCAGTTCTTC.

The rearrangement uses TRBV6-4 and TRBJ1-3, with 7 positions matching TRBD1. The CDR3 length is 16 residues. Germline-derived CDR1 and CDR2 are MRHNA and SNTAGT. The J segment lost 4 bases and the V segment lost 3 bases, leaving 9 bases of the junction unmatched. CDR3: CASSEKGTAQGNTIYF. The DNA for the CDR3 is TGTGCCAGCAGTGAGAAAGGGACAGCCCAAGGAAACACCATATATTTT.

This chain joins TRBV6-5 and TRBJ2-7; 8 bases line up with TRBD2. This CDR3 has 14 residues. CDR1 and CDR2 from the germline V gene are MNHEY and SVGAGI. V dropped 5 bases and J dropped 7; count of bases not matched to a gene: 10. The CDR3 sequence: CASSQTSASLEQYF. The CDR3 bases are TGTGCCAGCAGTCAGACTAGCGCGAGTTTGGAGCAGTACTTC.

The V and J genes are TRBV20-1 and TRBJ2-7, with D possibly TRBD1 on 5 matching bases. The V gene lost 6 bases and the J gene lost 4 bases, with 10 bases spanning the gap. This CDR3 is built from 11 residues. Germline CDR1 and CDR2: DFQATT and SNEGSKA (reference sequence). CDR3 residues: CSAKDSYEQYF. In nucleotides, the CDR3 is TGCAGTGCGAAAGACAGTTACGAGCAGTACTTC.